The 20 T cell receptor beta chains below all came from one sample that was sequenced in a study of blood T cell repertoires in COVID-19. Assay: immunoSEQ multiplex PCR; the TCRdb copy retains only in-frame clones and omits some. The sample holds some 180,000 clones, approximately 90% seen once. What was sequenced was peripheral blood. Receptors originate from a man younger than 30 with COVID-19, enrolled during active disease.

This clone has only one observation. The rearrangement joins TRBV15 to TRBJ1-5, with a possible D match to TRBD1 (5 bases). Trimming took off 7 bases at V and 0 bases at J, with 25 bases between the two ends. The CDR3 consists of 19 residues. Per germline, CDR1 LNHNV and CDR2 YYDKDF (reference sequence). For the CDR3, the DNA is TGTGCCACCAACAGTGCCCGGGACTTCTGGGGCTATAGCAATCAGCCCCAGCATTTT. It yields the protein CATNSARDFWGYSNQPQHF.

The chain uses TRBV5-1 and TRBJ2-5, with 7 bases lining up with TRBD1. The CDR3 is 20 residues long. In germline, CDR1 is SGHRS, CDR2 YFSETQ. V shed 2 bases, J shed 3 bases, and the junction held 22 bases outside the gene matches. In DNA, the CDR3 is TGCGCCAGCAGCTTCCGGCCGGGACAGTCGTACTCGGGTTTGGAAGAGACCCAGTACTTC. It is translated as CASSFRPGQSYSGLEETQYF.

The CDR3 DNA reads as TGTGCCAGCAGCCACTCCGGGACTAGCGCCCATGTGAGTTCCAATGAGCAGTTCTTC. Residues: CASSHSGTSAHVSSNEQFF. The gene calls are TRBV27 and TRBJ2-1, with 10 nucleotides matching TRBD2. This CDR3 is 19 amino acids long. V was pared by 6 bases and J by 6 bases, with 20 bases of the junction left unmatched. CDR1 and CDR2 from the germline V gene are MNHEY and SMNVEV (reference sequence).

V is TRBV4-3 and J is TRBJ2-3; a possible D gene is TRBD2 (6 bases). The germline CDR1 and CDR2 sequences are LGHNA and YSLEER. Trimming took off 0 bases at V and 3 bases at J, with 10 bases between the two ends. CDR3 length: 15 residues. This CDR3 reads CASSQERDGTDTQYF. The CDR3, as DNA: TGCGCCAGCAGCCAAGAGCGGGACGGGACAGATACGCAGTATTTT.

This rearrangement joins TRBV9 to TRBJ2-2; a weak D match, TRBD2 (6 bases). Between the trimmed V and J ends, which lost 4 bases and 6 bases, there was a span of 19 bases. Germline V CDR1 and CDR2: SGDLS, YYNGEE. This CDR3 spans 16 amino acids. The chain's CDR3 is CASSSPGTYLAGELFF. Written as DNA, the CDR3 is TGTGCCAGCAGCTCTCCCGGGACTTATCTCGCCGGGGAGCTGTTTTTT. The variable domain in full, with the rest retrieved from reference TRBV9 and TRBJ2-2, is DSGVTQTPKHLITATGQRVTLRCSPRSGDLSVYWYQQSLDQGLQFLIQYYNGEERAKGNILERFSAQQFPDLHSELNLSSLELGDSALYFCASSSPGTYLAGELFFGEGSRLTVL.

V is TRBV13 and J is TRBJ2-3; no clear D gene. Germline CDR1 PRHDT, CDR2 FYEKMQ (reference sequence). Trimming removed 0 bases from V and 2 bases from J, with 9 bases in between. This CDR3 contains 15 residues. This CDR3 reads CASSLGSRNTDTQYF. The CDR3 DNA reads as TGTGCCAGCAGCTTAGGCTCGCGCAACACAGATACGCAGTATTTT.

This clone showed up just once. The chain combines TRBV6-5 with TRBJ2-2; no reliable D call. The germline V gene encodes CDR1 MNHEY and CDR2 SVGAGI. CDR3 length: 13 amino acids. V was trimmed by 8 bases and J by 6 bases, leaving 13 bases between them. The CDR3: CASSDGVPGELFF. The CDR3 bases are TGTGCCAGCTCAGATGGAGTCCCCGGGGAGCTGTTTTTT.

The CDR3 DNA sequence: TGTGCCAGCAGCTTAGGCAGGGTGGGCGAGCAGTACTTC. Translation gives CASSLGRVGEQYF. This chain uses TRBV11-3 with TRBJ2-7; tentatively, D is TRBD1 (5 bases). Germline values: CDR1 SGHNT, CDR2 YENEEA. V was clipped by 1 base and J by 6 bases, with 10 bases between them. The CDR3 has 13 amino acids.

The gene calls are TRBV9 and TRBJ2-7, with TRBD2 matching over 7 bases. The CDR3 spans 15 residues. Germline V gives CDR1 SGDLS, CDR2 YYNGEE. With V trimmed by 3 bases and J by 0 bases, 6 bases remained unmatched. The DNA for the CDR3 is TGTGCCAGCAGCGCGGGAGGTTTAAGCTCCTACGAGCAGTACTTC. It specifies CASSAGGLSSYEQYF.

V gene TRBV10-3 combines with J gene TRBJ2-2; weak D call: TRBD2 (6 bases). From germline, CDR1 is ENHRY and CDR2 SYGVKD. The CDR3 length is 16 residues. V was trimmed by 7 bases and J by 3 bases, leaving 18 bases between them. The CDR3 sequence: CAITQRGLRDTGELFF. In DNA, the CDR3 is TGTGCCATCACCCAGAGGGGACTTCGAGACACCGGGGAGCTGTTTTTT.

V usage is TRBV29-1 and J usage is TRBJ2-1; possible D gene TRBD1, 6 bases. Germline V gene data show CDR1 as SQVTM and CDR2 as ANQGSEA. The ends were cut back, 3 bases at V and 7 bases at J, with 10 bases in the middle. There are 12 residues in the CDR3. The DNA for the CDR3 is TGCAGCGTTGATCAAACAGGGAATGAGCAGTTCTTC. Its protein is CSVDQTGNEQFF.

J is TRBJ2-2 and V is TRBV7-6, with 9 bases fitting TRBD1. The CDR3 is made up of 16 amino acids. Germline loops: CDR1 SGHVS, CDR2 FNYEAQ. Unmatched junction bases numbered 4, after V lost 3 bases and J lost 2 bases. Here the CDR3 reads CASSFFTGGNTGELFF. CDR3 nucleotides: TGTGCCAGCAGCTTTTTTACAGGGGGCAACACCGGGGAGCTGTTTTTT.

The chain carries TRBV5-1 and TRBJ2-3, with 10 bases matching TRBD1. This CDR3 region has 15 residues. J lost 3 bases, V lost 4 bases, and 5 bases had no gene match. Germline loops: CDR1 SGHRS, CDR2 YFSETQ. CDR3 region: CASSPDRGVTDTQYF. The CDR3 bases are TGCGCCAGCAGCCCGGACAGGGGGGTAACAGATACGCAGTATTTT.

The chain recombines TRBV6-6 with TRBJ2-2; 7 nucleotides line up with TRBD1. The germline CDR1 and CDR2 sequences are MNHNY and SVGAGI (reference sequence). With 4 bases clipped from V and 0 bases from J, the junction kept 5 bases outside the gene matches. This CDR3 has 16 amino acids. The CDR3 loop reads CASSWGQTANTGELFF. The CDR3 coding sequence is TGTGCCAGCAGTTGGGGACAGACCGCGAACACCGGGGAGCTGTTTTTT.

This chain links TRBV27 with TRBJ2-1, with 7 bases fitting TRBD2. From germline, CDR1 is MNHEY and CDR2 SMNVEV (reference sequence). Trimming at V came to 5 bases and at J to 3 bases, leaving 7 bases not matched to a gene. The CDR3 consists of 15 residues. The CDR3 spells CASSHSRTSYNEQFF. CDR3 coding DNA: TGTGCCAGCAGTCATTCCAGGACTAGCTACAATGAGCAGTTCTTC.

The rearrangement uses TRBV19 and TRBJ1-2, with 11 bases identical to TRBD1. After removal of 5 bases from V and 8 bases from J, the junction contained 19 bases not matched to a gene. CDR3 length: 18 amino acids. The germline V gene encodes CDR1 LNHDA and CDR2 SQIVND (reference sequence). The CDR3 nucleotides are TGTGCCAGTAGTCCCCCCCAAGGGACAGGGGGAATGTTGAGGGGCTACACCTTC. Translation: CASSPPQGTGGMLRGYTF. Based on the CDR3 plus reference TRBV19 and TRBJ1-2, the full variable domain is DGGITQSPKYLFRKEGQNVTLSCEQNLNHDAMYWYRQDPGQGLRLIYYSQIVNDFQKGDIAEGYSVSREKKESFPLTVTSAQKNPTAFYLCASSPPQGTGGMLRGYTFGSGTRLTVV.

The CDR3 reads CASSLEGAYNQPQHF. The CDR3, as DNA: TGCGCCAGCAGCTTGGAAGGGGCCTACAATCAGCCCCAGCATTTT. The chain uses TRBV5-1 and TRBJ1-5, with a weak D call TRBD1 (5 bases). The CDR3 has 15 residues. CDR1 is SGHRS, CDR2 YFSETQ, per germline. V lost 0 bases and J 3 bases, leaving 10 bases between the germline ends.

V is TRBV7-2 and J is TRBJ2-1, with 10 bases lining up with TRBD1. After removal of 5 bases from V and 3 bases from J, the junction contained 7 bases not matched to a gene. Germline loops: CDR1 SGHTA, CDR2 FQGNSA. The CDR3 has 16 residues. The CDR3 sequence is CASSPRDRGIYNEQFF. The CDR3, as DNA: TGTGCCAGCAGCCCCCGGGACAGGGGAATCTACAATGAGCAGTTCTTC.

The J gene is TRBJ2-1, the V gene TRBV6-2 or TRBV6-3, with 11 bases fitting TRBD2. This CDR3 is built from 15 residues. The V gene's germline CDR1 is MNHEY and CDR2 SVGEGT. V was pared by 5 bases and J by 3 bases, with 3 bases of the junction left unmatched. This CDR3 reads CASSLLAGDYNEQFF. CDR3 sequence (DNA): TGTGCCAGCAGTCTACTAGCGGGAGACTACAATGAGCAGTTCTTC.

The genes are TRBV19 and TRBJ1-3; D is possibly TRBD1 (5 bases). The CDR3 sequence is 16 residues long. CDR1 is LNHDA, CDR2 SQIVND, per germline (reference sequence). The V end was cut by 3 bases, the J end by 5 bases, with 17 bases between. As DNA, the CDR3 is TGTGCCAGTAGTATCCTGACAGTGACAACAAGAAACACCATATATTTT. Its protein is CASSILTVTTRNTIYF.